These 23 T cell receptor beta chains share one sample of origin, sequenced in a study of blood T cell repertoires in COVID-19. Produced via immunoSEQ multiplex PCR; TCRdb's table is partial and in-frame only. The profile covers some 150,000 clones, with around 80% appearing a single time and over 5% taken by the ten largest. Sequenced sample: PBMCs or T cells enriched from blood (not recorded which). The source is a woman in her forties or fifties who had recovered from COVID-19.

The V call is TRBV7-6, the J call TRBJ1-5; 7 nucleotides line up with TRBD1. Germline V gene sequence: CDR1 SGHVS, CDR2 FNYEAQ. This CDR3 is built from 15 residues. J lost 4 bases, V lost 2 bases, and 5 bases had no gene match. The CDR3 here is CASSLLPGGNQPQHF. Here the CDR3 DNA reads TGTGCCAGCAGCTTATTACCAGGGGGTAATCAGCCCCAGCATTTT. Full variable domain (missing parts from reference TRBV7-6 and TRBJ1-5): GAGVSQSPRYKVTKRGQDVALRCDPISGHVSLYWYRQALGQGPEFLTYFNYEAQQDKSGLPNDRFSAERPEGSISTLTIQRTEQRDSAMYRCASSLLPGGNQPQHFGDGTRLSIL.

This clone was seen a single time. The chain joins TRBV5-1 to TRBJ1-6, with 8 positions matching TRBD1. This CDR3 is built from 14 residues. The V and J ends lost 4 bases and 9 bases, in that order; junction bases with no gene match: 6. Looked up from germline, CDR1 is SGHRS and CDR2 is YFSETQ. The CDR3 loop reads CASSIGQGTSPLHF. CDR3 sequence (DNA): TGCGCCAGCAGCATTGGACAGGGCACTTCACCCCTCCACTTT.

This rearrangement joins TRBV4-1 to TRBJ1-3, with 9 bases fitting TRBD1. Germline CDR1 is MGHRA and CDR2 is YSYEKL. The CDR3 is 15 residues long. After removal of 4 bases from V and 4 bases from J, the junction contained 5 bases not matched to a gene. As DNA, the CDR3 is TGCGCCAGCAGCCCGGGACAGGGATCCGGAAACACCATATATTTT. This encodes CASSPGQGSGNTIYF.

CDR3 nucleotides: TGCGCCAGCTCCACAACTAGCGGGGGGGGACTGGATACGCAGTATTTT. This sequence encodes CASSTTSGGGLDTQYF. The rearrangement uses TRBV10-1 and TRBJ2-3, with 13 bases identical to TRBD2. The germline CDR1 and CDR2 sequences are WNHNN and SYGVQD (reference sequence). V trimming: 8 bases; J trimming: 6 bases; junction bases outside the gene matches: 11. The CDR3 has 16 amino acids.

This chain uses TRBV3-1 (or the pseudogene TRBV3-2) with TRBJ2-1; 7 bases fit TRBD1. Germline V gene data show CDR1 as LGHDT and CDR2 as YNNKEL (reference sequence). V was clipped by 1 base and J by 4 bases; unmatched bases: 13. The CDR3 consists of 18 residues. CDR3 in DNA: TGTGCCAGCAGCCAAGCTAATTTACAGGGGCCTCCGTACAATGAGCAGTTCTTC. It is translated as CASSQANLQGPPYNEQFF.

The chain couples TRBV2 to TRBJ1-5; weak D call: TRBD1 (5 bases). This CDR3 comprises 14 residues. Trimming took off 5 bases at V and 4 bases at J, with 12 bases between the two ends. Germline V CDR1 and CDR2: SNHLY, FYNNEI. DNA for the CDR3: TGTGCCAGCAGTAACCAGGACAAAAATCAGCCCCAGCATTTT. Translation gives CASSNQDKNQPQHF.

CDR3 nucleotides: TGTGCCAGCAGGCTATCAGGGGGCACTGAAGCTTTCTTT. It is translated as CASRLSGGTEAFF. The J gene is TRBJ1-1, the V gene TRBV6-5; 7 bases are shared with TRBD1. Germline CDR1 and CDR2: MNHEY and SVGAGI. This CDR3 has 13 amino acids. J lost 4 bases, V lost 6 bases, and 5 bases had no gene match.

The genes are TRBV3-1 (or the pseudogene TRBV3-2) and TRBJ1-1; tentatively, D is TRBD1 (5 bases). Trimming pared 5 bases from V and 5 bases from J, leaving 18 bases between. The CDR3 loop spans 15 amino acids. Germline V gene sequence: CDR1 LGHDT, CDR2 YNNKEL (reference sequence). The CDR3 DNA is TGTGCCAGCAGCGTACAGGCTCTCAGCGGGACTGAAGCTTTCTTT. This translates into CASSVQALSGTEAFF.

The V call is TRBV18, the J call TRBJ2-5, with D unresolved. The CDR3 sequence is 15 residues long. With 2 bases removed from V and 5 bases from J, the gap between germline ends came to 15 bases. Per germline, CDR1 KGHSH and CDR2 LQKENI. As DNA, the CDR3 is TGTGCCAGCTCACCAAGTTCCCCCCTCGGTGAGACCCAGTACTTC. This translates into CASSPSSPLGETQYF.

This chain links TRBV2 with TRBJ1-5; D unresolved. CDR3 size: 13 residues. V was trimmed by 3 bases and J by 7 bases, leaving 10 bases between them. CDR1 and CDR2 from the germline V gene are SNHLY and FYNNEI. The DNA for the CDR3 is TGTGCCAGCAGTGATGTTCCGGGGCAGCCCCAGCATTTT. Its protein product is CASSDVPGQPQHF.

The chain links TRBV5-1 to TRBJ2-1; TRBD1 matches 7 bases. Per germline, CDR1 SGHRS and CDR2 YFSETQ. The CDR3 is 15 residues long. With 2 bases clipped from V and 6 bases from J, the junction kept 8 bases outside the gene matches. CDR3 nucleotide sequence: TGCGCCAGCAGCTTCGGGACGGGACAGTCCAATGAGCAGTTCTTC. Its translation is CASSFGTGQSNEQFF.

The chain uses TRBV29-1 and TRBJ1-2, with no clear D. Between the trimmed V and J ends, which lost 7 bases and 3 bases, there was a span of 18 bases. The CDR3 loop spans 14 amino acids. The germline CDR1 and CDR2 sequences are SQVTM and ANQGSEA. The CDR3 reads CSAWESGVDYGYTF. The CDR3 DNA reads as TGCAGCGCCTGGGAAAGCGGGGTTGACTATGGCTACACCTTC. Supplemented by reference TRBV29-1 and TRBJ1-2, the full variable domain reads SAVISQKPSRDICQRGTSLTIQCQVDSQVTMMFWYRQQPGQSLTLIATANQGSEATYESGFVIDKFPISRPNLTFSTLTVSNMSPEDSSIYLCSAWESGVDYGYTFGSGTRLTVV.

The chain recombines TRBV7-2 with TRBJ2-7; D remains ambiguous. Germline V lookup: CDR1 SGHTA, CDR2 FQGNSA. V was cut by 5 bases and J by 3 bases, with 5 bases left in between. The CDR3 loop spans 11 amino acids. The DNA of the CDR3 is TGTGCCAGCAGCCCGGGCTACGAGCAGTACTTC. This translates into CASSPGYEQYF.

CDR3 DNA sequence: TGTGCCAGCAAATTGGGCATGAACACTGAAGCTTTCTTT. It yields the protein CASKLGMNTEAFF. J is TRBJ1-1 and V is TRBV11-2; D is unresolved. The germline gives CDR1 SGHAT, CDR2 FQNNGV. V shed 7 bases and J shed 0 bases, with 9 bases lying between them. The CDR3 spans 13 residues.

The J gene is TRBJ2-1, the V gene TRBV6-5; 7 bases fit TRBD1. Trimming cost V 8 bases and J 6 bases; bases outside gene matches: 13. This CDR3 has 15 residues. CDR1 and CDR2 (germline): MNHEY, SVGAGI. CDR3 sequence (DNA): TGTGCCAGCGGAAAAGAAGGACAGGCGGGCAATGAGCAGTTCTTC. It is translated as CASGKEGQAGNEQFF.

The CDR3 sequence: CASSPPNRNTEAFF. The CDR3 region has the DNA TGTGCCAGCTCACCACCGAACAGGAACACTGAAGCTTTCTTT. The rearrangement joins TRBV18 to TRBJ1-1; D uncertain. The V end lost 0 bases, the J end lost 1 base, and 6 bases lay between the germline ends. Germline CDR1 reads KGHSH; CDR2 reads LQKENI. This CDR3 has 14 amino acids.

This chain uses TRBV2 with TRBJ2-7, with 9 positions matching TRBD1. The CDR3 extends over 14 amino acids. Germline loops: CDR1 SNHLY, CDR2 FYNNEI. V lost 6 bases, J lost 3 bases, and 6 bases stayed unmatched. The DNA for the CDR3 is TGTGCCAGCAGCGTGGACAGGGGAAACTACGAGCAGTACTTC. Its protein product is CASSVDRGNYEQYF.

This chain connects TRBV20-1 to TRBJ2-7; D perhaps matches TRBD2 (6 bases). This CDR3 has 13 amino acids. Germline assignment: CDR1 DFQATT and CDR2 SNEGSKA (reference sequence). Deletions cut 3 bases from V and 6 bases from J, with 15 bases between. The CDR3 is CSASFWSGVEQYV. CDR3 DNA: TGCAGTGCTAGTTTTTGGTCGGGGGTCGAGCAGTACGTC.

V is TRBV19 and J is TRBJ1-4; D not certain. Trimming shortened V by 7 bases and J by 6 bases, and 15 bases separated the two germline ends. Germline assignment: CDR1 LNHDA and CDR2 SQIVND (reference sequence). This CDR3 is built from 14 residues. For the CDR3, the DNA is TGTGCCAGTACTTCGAACAGCGGGGATGAAAAACTGTTTTTT. Translating it yields CASTSNSGDEKLFF.

This clone was found once. The chain joins TRBV6-1 to TRBJ1-2; D might be TRBD1 (5 bases). V dropped 1 base and J dropped 3 bases, with 12 bases sitting between them. The CDR3 spans 15 residues. Germline loops: CDR1 MNHNS, CDR2 SASEGT. The CDR3 DNA is TGTGCCAGCAGTGAAGTGGGGCGCAGGGACTATGGCTACACCTTC. Translation gives CASSEVGRRDYGYTF.

The chain is built from TRBV27 and TRBJ2-1, with 8 bases identical to TRBD2. Germline CDR1 is MNHEY and CDR2 is SMNVEV (reference sequence). J gave up 5 bases and V 7 bases, and 7 bases lay outside the gene matches. This CDR3 comprises 14 residues. The CDR3: CASNSLAVDNEQFF. The CDR3 DNA reads TGTGCCAGCAACTCACTAGCGGTCGACAATGAGCAGTTCTTC.

This chain links TRBV9 with TRBJ2-5; no clear D gene. V was trimmed by 4 bases and J by 1 base, leaving 11 bases between them. The CDR3 is made up of 14 amino acids. Germline V gene sequence: CDR1 SGDLS, CDR2 YYNGEE. CDR3 residues: CASSPGDSQETQYF. The CDR3 coding sequence is TGTGCCAGCAGCCCCGGCGACTCCCAAGAGACCCAGTACTTC.

The chain carries TRBV12-3 or TRBV12-4 and TRBJ2-4; TRBD1 aligns across 8 bases. Trimming cost V 3 bases and J 8 bases; bases outside gene matches: 3. This CDR3 is 13 amino acids long. The CDR3, as DNA: TGTGCCAGCAGTTTTCAGGGGGCGGACATTCAGTACTTC. Amino acids: CASSFQGADIQYF.